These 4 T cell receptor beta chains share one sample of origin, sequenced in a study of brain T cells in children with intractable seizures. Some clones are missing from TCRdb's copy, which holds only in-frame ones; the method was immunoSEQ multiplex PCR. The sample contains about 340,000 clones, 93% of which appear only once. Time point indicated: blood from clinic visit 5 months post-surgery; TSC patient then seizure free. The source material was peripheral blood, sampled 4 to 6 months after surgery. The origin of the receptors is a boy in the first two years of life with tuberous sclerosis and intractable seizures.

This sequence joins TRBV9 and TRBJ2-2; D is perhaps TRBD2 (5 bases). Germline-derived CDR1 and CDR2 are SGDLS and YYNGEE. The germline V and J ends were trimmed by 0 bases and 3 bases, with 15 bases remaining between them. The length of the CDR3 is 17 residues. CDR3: CASSVEDRGYYTGELFF. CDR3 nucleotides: TGTGCCAGCAGCGTAGAGGATCGGGGATACTACACCGGGGAGCTGTTTTTT.

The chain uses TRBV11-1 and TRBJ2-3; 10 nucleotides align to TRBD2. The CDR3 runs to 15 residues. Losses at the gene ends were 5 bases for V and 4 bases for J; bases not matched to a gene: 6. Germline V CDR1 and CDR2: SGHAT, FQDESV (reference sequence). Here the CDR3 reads CASSASSGRSDTQYF. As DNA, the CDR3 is TGTGCCAGCAGCGCGTCTAGCGGGAGATCAGATACGCAGTATTTT.

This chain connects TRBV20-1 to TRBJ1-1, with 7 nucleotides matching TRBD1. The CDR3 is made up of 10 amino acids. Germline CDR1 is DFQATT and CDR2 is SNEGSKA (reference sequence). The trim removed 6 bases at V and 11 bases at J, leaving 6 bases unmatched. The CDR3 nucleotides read TGCAGTGCGACAGGGAGGGCTGCTTTCTTT. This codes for CSATGRAAFF.

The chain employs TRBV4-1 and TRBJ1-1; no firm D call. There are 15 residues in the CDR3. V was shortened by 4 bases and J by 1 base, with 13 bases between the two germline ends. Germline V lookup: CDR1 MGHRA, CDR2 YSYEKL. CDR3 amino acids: CASSLDPGRNTEAFF. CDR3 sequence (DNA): TGCGCCAGCAGCCTCGACCCCGGCCGGAACACTGAAGCTTTCTTT.